This T cell receptor (beta chain) was recovered during a study of blood T cell repertoires in COVID-19 (dated by TCRdb to 2019 to 2021). With respect to the entire study: The collaborator samples originated in the United States, Italy and Spain and spanned the acute and convalescent phases of COVID-19. A de-identified subject ID, COVID-19 status, age in years and sex were almost always included in the sample metadata. A freely available public database, intended as a resource for researchers studying the immune response to SARS-CoV-2, is where the repertoires were released. Subjects who had been exposed to COVID-19, were actively infected with it, or had recovered from it provided the deeply sampled blood TCRbeta repertoires that made up the dataset. The material from the prospective study consisted of cDNA or gDNA derived from T cells, B-cell-depleted T cells, or PBMCs. The samples were drawn from the first 160 participants of the ongoing ImmuneRACE study and from over 950 subjects provided by 6 global collaborators. Where available, HLA class I and class II types were obtained from metadata supplied by the sample provider rather than from assay-based typing. The paper as a whole reports these results and caveats: The amount of clinical and demographic metadata varied by source and participant and was provided uncurated.

TCRbeta CDR3 regions were amplified from genomic DNA by means of the immunoSEQ Assay, a bias-controlled multiplex PCR. On the authors' methods: The number of nucleated cells in each sample was estimated by amplification of reference gene primers within the assay. To quantify the absolute abundance of each unique TCRbeta CDR3 rearrangement, sequence reads were collapsed and filtered. For each sample, productive Simpson clonality was calculated by taking the square root of Simpson's diversity index across productive rearrangements. The clones in this table, taken by TCRdb from immuneACCESS, are in-frame only. Not every clone is retained; where verified, under half of the shortfall comes from an unresolved V gene, and the cause of the rest is unknown. V, J and clone size are taken as reported in that table, and D and trimming were inferred from the DNA itself. The table for this sample lists over 65,000 clones; 90% of them were counted only once. The top ten hold about 7% of the sample.

On this clone: The antigen it binds to is not known. One base away there is no much larger clone; base qualities are not given.

The collaborating institutions used their own protocols to collect whole blood in K2EDTA tubes. For TCRbeta analysis, collaborator samples were shipped as frozen whole blood, as isolated PBMCs, or as DNA extracted from either sample type. The sample was peripheral blood. The receptor comes from a human donor in a cohort sampled during active COVID-19.

The DNA sequence is as follows: TGTGCCAGCAGCGTTCTAGCGGGCGGCAATGAGCAGTTCTTC. Its protein reads: CASSVLAGGNEQFF. This sequence uses TRBV3-1 (or the pseudogene TRBV3-2) and TRBJ2-1; TRBD2 fits 8 bases in the junction. Trimmed from V: 5 bases; trimmed from J: 6 bases; junction bases lacking a gene match: 6. The germline V gene encodes CDR1 LGHDT and CDR2 YNNKEL (reference sequence). Taken from cysteine to phenylalanine, the CDR3 has 14 residues. Of the read, only the CDR3 DNA is kept; its 42 bases are in frame from base 1.